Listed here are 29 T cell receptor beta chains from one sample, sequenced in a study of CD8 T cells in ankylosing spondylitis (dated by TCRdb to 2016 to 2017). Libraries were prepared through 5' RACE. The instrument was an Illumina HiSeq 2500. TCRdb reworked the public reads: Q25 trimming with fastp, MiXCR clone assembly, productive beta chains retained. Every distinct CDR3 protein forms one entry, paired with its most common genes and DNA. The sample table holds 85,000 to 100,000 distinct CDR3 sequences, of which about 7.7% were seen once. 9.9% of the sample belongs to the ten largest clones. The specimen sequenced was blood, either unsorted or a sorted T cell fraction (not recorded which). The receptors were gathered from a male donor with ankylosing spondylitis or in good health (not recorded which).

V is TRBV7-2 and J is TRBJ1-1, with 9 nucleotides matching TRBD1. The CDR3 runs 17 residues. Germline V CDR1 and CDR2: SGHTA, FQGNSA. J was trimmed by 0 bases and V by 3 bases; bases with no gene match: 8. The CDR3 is CASSFKGQGAVNTEAFF. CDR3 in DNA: TGTGCCAGCAGCTTTAAGGGACAGGGCGCCGTGAACACTGAAGCTTTCTTT.

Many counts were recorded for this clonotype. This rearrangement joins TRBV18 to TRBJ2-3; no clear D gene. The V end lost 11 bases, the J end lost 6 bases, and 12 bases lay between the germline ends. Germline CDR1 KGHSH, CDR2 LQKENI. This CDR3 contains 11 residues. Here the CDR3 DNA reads TGTGCCGTAGAGGCCGGCGATACGCAGTATTTT. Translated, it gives CAVEAGDTQYF.

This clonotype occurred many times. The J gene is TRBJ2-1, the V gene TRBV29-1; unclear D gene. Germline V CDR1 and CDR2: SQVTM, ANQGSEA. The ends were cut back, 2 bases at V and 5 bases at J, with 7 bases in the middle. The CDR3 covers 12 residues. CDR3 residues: CSVERAHNEQFF. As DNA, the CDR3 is TGCAGCGTTGAAAGGGCTCACAATGAGCAGTTCTTC.

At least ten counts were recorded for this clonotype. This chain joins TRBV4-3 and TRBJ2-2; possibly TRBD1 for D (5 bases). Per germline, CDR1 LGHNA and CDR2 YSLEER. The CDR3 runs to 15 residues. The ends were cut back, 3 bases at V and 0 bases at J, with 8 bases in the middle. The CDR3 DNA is TGCGCCAGCAGCCATAAGGGGACGAACACCGGGGAGCTGTTTTTT. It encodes CASSHKGTNTGELFF.

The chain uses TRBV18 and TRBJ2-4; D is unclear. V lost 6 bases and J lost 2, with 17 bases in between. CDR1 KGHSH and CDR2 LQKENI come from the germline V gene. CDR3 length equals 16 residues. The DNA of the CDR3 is TGTGCCAGCTCCGTCTTCGGCGGTTCAACCAAAAACATTCAGTACTTC. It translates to CASSVFGGSTKNIQYF.

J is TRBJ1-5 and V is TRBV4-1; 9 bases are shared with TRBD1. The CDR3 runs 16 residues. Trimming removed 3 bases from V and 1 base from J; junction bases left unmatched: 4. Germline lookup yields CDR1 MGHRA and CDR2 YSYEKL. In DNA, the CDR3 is TGCGCCAGCAGCCATGTACAGGGGGCCAGCAATCAGCCCCAGCATTTT. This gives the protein CASSHVQGASNQPQHF.

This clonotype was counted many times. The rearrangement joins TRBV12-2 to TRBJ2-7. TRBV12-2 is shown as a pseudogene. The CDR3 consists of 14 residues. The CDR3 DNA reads TGTGCAAGTCGCTTATGTCGAGTTTCCTACGAGCAGTACTTC. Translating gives CASRLCRVSYEQYF.

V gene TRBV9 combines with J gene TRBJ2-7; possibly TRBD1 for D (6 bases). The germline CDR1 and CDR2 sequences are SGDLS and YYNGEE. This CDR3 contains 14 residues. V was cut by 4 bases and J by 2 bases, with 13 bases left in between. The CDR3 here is CASSTTGTTYEQYF. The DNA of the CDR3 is TGTGCCAGCAGCACAACCGGGACAACCTACGAGCAGTACTTC.

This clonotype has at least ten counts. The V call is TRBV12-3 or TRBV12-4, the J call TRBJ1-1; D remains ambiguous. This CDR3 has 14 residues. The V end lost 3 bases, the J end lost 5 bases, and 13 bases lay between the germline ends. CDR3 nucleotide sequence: TGTGCCAGCAGTTTCTCAAGGGATGGGACTGAAGCTTTCTTT. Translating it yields CASSFSRDGTEAFF.

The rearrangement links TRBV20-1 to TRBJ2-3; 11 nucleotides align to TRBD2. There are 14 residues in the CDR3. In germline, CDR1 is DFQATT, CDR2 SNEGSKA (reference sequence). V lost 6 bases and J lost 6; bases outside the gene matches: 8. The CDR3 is CSARIAGGPDTQYF. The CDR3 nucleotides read TGCAGTGCAAGAATAGCGGGGGGGCCGGATACGCAGTATTTT.

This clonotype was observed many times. Here the CDR3 reads CASSSDRGPYNEQFF. CDR3 DNA: TGTGCCAGCAGCTCCGACAGGGGACCCTACAATGAGCAGTTCTTC. The gene calls are TRBV7-2 and TRBJ2-1; 8 bases agree with TRBD1. J gave up 2 bases and V 4 bases, and 4 bases lay outside the gene matches. The CDR3 length is 15 residues. Germline V gives CDR1 SGHTA, CDR2 FQGNSA.

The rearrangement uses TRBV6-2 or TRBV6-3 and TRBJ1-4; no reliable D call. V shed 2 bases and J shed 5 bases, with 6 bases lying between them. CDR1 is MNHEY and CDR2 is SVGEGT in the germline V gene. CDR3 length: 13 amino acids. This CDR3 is CASSYEVNEKLFF. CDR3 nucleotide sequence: TGTGCCAGCAGTTACGAGGTGAATGAAAAACTGTTTTTT.

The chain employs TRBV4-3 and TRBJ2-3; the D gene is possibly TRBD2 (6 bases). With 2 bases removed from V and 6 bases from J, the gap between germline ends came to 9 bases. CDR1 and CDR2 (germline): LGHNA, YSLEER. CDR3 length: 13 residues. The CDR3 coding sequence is TGCGCCAGCAGCCAATTAGCGGTTGATACGCAGTATTTT. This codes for CASSQLAVDTQYF.

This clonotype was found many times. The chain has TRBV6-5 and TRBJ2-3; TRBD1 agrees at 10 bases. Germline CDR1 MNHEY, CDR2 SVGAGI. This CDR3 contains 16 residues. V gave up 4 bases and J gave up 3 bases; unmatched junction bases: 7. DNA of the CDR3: TGTGCCAGCAGTTCCCTGGACAGGGGGAGAACAGATACGCAGTATTTT. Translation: CASSSLDRGRTDTQYF.

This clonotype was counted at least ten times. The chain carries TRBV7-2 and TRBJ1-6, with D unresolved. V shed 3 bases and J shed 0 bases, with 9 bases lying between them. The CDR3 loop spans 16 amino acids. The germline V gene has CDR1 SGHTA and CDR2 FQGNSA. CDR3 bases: TGTGCCAGCAGCTTCCGCGCGATCTCCTATAATTCACCCCTCCACTTT. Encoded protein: CASSFRAISYNSPLHF.

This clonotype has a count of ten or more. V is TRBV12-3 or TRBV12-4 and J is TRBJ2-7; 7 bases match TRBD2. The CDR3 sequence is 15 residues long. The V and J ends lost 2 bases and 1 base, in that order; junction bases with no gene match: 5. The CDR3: CASSLSAGASYEQYF. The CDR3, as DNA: TGTGCCAGCAGTTTATCCGCGGGAGCGTCCTACGAGCAGTACTTC.

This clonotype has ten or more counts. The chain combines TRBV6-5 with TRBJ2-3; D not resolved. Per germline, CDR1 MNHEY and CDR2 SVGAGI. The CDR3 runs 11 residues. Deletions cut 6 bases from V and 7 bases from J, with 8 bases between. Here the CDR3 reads CASSLGNTQYF. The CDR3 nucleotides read TGTGCCAGCAGCTTGGGAAATACGCAGTATTTT.

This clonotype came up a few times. The CDR3 protein is CSARPTGGGAYEQYF. The CDR3 nucleotides read TGCAGTGCTAGACCAACAGGGGGTGGGGCCTACGAGCAGTACTTC. The chain combines TRBV20-1 with TRBJ2-7; TRBD1 matches 8 bases. The V gene's germline CDR1 is DFQATT and CDR2 SNEGSKA (reference sequence). The CDR3 runs to 15 residues. The J segment lost 2 bases and the V segment lost 2 bases, leaving 8 bases of the junction unmatched.

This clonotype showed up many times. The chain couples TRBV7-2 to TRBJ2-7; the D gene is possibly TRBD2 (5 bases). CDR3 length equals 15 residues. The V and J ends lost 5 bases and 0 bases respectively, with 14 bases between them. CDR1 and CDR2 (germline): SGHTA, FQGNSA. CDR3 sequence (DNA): TGTGCCAGCAGCCCCGGGCGGGCGGACTCCTACGAGCAGTACTTC. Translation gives CASSPGRADSYEQYF.

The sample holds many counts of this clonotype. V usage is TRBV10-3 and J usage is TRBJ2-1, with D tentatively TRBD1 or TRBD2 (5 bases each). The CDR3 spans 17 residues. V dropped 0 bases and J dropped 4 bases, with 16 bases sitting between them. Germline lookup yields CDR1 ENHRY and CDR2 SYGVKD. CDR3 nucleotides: TGTGCCATCAGTGAGTCGAAGGCCTGGGACGGGTACAATGAGCAGTTCTTC. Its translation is CAISESKAWDGYNEQFF.

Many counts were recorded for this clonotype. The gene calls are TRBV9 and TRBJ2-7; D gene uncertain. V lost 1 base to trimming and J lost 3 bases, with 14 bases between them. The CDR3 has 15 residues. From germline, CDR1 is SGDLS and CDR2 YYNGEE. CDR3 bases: TGTGCCAGCAGCGTATCACCAGTCACTTTCTACGAGCAGTACTTC. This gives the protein CASSVSPVTFYEQYF.

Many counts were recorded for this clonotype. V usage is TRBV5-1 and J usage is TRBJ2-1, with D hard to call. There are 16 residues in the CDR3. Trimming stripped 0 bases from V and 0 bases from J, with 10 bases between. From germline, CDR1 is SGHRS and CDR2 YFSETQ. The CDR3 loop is CASSLDGVSSYNEQFF. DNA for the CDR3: TGCGCCAGCAGCTTGGATGGCGTGAGCTCCTACAATGAGCAGTTCTTC.

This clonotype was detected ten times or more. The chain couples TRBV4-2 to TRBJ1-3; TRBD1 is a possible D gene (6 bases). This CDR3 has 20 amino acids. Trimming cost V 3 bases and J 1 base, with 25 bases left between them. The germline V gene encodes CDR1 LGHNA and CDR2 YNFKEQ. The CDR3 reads CASSHLPGGPKQGSGNTIYF. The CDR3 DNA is TGTGCCAGCAGCCACCTCCCTGGGGGCCCGAAACAGGGATCTGGAAACACCATATATTTT.

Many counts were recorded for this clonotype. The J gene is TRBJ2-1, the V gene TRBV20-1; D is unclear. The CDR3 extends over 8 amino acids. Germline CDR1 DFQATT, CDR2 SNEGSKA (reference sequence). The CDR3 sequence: CSLNEQFF. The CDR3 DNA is TGCAGCCTGAATGAGCAGTTCTTC.

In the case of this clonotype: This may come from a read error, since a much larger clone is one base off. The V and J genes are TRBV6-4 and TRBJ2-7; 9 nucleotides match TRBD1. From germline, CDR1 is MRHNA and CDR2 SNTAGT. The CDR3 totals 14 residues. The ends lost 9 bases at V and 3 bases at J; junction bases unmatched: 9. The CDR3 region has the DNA TGTGCCAGTCCGAGGACAGGGGACGTCTACGAGCAGTACTTC. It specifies CASPRTGDVYEQYF.

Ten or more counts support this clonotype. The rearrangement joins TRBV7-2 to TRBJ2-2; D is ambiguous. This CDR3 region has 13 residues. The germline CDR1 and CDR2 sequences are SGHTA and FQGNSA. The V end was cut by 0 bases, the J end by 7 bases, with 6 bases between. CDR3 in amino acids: CASSLAPGGELFF. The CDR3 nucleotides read TGTGCCAGCAGCTTAGCTCCCGGCGGGGAGCTGTTTTTT.

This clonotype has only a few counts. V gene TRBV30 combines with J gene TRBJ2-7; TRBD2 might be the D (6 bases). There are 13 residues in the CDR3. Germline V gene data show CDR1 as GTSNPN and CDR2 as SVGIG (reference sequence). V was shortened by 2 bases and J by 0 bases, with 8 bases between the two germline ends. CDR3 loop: CAWSRTISYEQYF. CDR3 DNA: TGTGCCTGGAGTCGGACTATCTCCTACGAGCAGTACTTC.

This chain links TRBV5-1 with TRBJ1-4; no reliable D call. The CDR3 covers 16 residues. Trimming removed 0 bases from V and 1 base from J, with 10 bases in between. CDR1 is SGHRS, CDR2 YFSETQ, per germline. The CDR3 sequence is CASSLGAGRTNEKLFF. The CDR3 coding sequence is TGCGCCAGCAGCTTGGGGGCAGGCCGAACTAATGAAAAACTGTTTTTT.

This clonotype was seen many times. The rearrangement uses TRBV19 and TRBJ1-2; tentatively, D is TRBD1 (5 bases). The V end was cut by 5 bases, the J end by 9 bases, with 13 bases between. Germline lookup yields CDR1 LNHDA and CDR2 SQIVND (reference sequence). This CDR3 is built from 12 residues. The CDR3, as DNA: TGTGCCAGTAGTTTCCACACGGACAGCTACACCTTC. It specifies CASSFHTDSYTF.